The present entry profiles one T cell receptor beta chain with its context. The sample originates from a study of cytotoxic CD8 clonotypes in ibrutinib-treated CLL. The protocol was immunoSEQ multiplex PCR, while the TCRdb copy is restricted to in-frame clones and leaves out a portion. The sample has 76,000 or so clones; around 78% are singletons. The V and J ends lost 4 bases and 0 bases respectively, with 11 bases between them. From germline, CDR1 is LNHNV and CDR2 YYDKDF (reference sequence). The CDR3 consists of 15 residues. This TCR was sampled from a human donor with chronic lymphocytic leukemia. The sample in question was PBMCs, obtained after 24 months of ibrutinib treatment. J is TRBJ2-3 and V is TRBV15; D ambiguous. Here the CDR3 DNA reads TGTGCCACCAGCATATTGGGATCTAGCACAGATACGCAGTATTTT. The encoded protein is CATSILGSSTDTQYF.